This T cell receptor (beta chain) was documented in a study of T cell clonality in common variable immunodeficiency. Both groups were predominantly of Caucasian heritage. Equal genomic DNA amounts from CVID and control samples were sequenced. TCRdb's copy holds only in-frame clones and misses some; the assay was immunoSEQ multiplex PCR. The sample yields 50,000 to 70,000 clones, without any singletons. CDR3 size: 15 residues. Germline lookup yields CDR1 SGHRS and CDR2 YFSETQ. Comments on this clone: Its target is not known. Sequencing ends 3 residues short of the CDR3 end; the germline J gene provides the rest.

Study observations and caveats: Common variable immunodeficiency TCR beta sequences reportedly had fewer deletions and N-nucleotide insertions.

The sequence was obtained from a person between 18 and 75 years old in good health. The J gene is TRBJ1-2, the V gene TRBV5-1, with 10 bases fitting TRBD1. Sequenced sample: peripheral blood mononuclear cells. The CDR3 is CASSTGQGVTDTYTF. Partial CDR3 DNA: TGCGCCAGCAGCACAGGACAGGGGGTCACAGATACC. The full variable domain, in which reference TRBV5-1 and TRBJ1-2 provide the parts outside the CDR3, is KAGVTQTPRYLIKTRGQQVTLSCSPISGHRSVSWYQQTPGQGLQFLFEYFSETQRNKGNFPGRFSGRQFSNSRSEMNVSTLELGDSALYLCASSTGQGVTDTYTFGSGTRLTVV.